The rows below give T cell receptor beta chains drawn from one sample of a study of OX40 agonist ivuxolimab in advanced cancers. The protocol was immunoSEQ multiplex PCR, while the TCRdb copy is restricted to in-frame clones and leaves out a portion. The sample carries some 70,000 clones, 80% to 95% recorded once. Here the sequenced sample was CD4+ or CD8+ T cells sorted from blood, taken in a trial of the OX40 agonist ivuxolimab. The receptors derive from an adult with an advanced solid tumor such as melanoma, head and neck, liver or kidney cancer. Each CDR3 is given with its conserved first and last residue. Fields, in order: J gene, D gene, V gene, clone size, CDR3 protein, CDR3 DNA. The D gene is left open where the match is weak. The size of a clone is reported for some rows only, either as once, few or many, or as a class for expanded clones.

TRBJ2-1 | TRBD1 | TRBV10-3 | once | CAISVGQGENEQFF | TGTGCCATCAGTGTAGGACAGGGGGAGAATGAGCAGTTCTTC
TRBJ1-2 | - | TRBV7-6 | - | CASSQGVRYGYTF | TGTGCCAGCAGCCAAGGGGTTCGCTATGGCTACACCTTC
TRBJ2-7 | - | TRBV30 | - | CAWIGGVEQYF | TGTGCCTGGATAGGCGGAGTTGAGCAGTACTTC
TRBJ2-7 | TRBD1 | TRBV18 | - | CASSPLDRSSYEQYF | TGTGCCAGCTCACCCTTGGACAGGAGCTCCTACGAGCAGTACTTC
TRBJ2-7 | TRBD2 | TRBV7-2 | - | CASSKRGGYEQYF | TGTGCCAGCAGCAAACGGGGGGGGTACGAGCAGTACTTC
TRBJ2-7 | - | TRBV5-4 | - | CASRDVGGGEQYF | TGTGCCAGCAGGGACGTCGGGGGAGGCGAGCAGTACTTC
TRBJ1-2 | - | TRBV5-1 | - | CASSLGQTVDGYTF | TGCGCCAGCAGCTTAGGACAGACAGTTGATGGCTACACCTTC
TRBJ1-1 | - | TRBV27 | - | CASSLTWRGAEAFF | TGTGCCAGCAGTCTCACCTGGAGGGGCGCTGAAGCTTTCTTT
TRBJ1-5 | - | TRBV27 | few | CASSTRDTSTIFNNQPQHF | TGTGCCAGCAGTACCCGGGACACTAGTACCATCTTTAACAATCAGCCCCAGCATTTT
TRBJ2-1 | - | TRBV18 | - | CASSPVSGRNEQFF | TGTGCCAGCTCACCGGTTAGCGGCCGCAATGAGCAGTTCTTC
TRBJ1-1 | - | TRBV5-8 | - | CASSVGFLLDTEAFF | TGTGCCAGCAGCGTGGGCTTCTTGTTGGACACTGAAGCTTTCTTT
TRBJ1-2 | - | TRBV5-4 | - | CASSPDSRYGYTF | TGTGCCAGCAGCCCGGACAGCCGCTATGGCTACACCTTC
TRBJ1-1 | - | TRBV19 | - | CASSFSGNTEAFF | TGTGCCAGTAGTTTCTCAGGGAACACTGAAGCTTTCTTT
TRBJ1-4 | TRBD1 | TRBV4-2 | - | CASSQPGGKDEKLFF | TGTGCCAGCAGCCAACCAGGGGGTAAGGATGAAAAACTGTTTTTT
TRBJ2-3 | TRBD2 | TRBV19 | once | CASSGLAGVRDTQYF | TGTGCCAGTAGCGGACTAGCGGGTGTTCGGGATACGCAGTATTTT
TRBJ2-2 | - | TRBV7-9 | - | CASSLPGELFF | TGTGCCAGCAGCTTACCCGGGGAGCTGTTTTTT
TRBJ1-2 | - | TRBV5-4 | - | CASSPPYSGTNYGYTF | TGTGCCAGCAGCCCCCCTTACTCCGGGACAAATTATGGCTACACCTTC
TRBJ2-5 | - | TRBV16 | - | CASSQTGSQETQYF | TGTGCCAGCAGCCAAACAGGGAGCCAAGAGACCCAGTACTTC
TRBJ2-1 | TRBD2 | TRBV27 | - | CATGGLAAYNEQFF | TGTGCCACCGGCGGACTAGCGGCCTACAATGAGCAGTTCTTC
TRBJ2-1 | - | TRBV6-5 | - | CASRRSNEQFF | TGTGCCAGCAGGCGATCTAATGAGCAGTTCTTC
TRBJ1-5 | TRBD1 | TRBV10-2 | - | CTSSESTRRGRGQPQHF | TGCACCAGCAGTGAGTCGACACGCAGGGGGCGAGGGCAGCCCCAGCATTTT
TRBJ2-5 | TRBD1 | TRBV19 | - | CASSKNSPGQGALGKTQYF | TGTGCCAGTAGTAAAAACTCCCCGGGACAGGGGGCGCTAGGAAAGACCCAGTACTTC
TRBJ2-7 | - | TRBV5-6 | - | CASSLQRRYYEQYF | TGTGCCAGCAGCTTGCAACGACGTTACTACGAGCAGTACTTC
TRBJ2-1 | TRBD1 | TRBV5-6 | - | CASSLAGERGRSYNEQFF | TGTGCCAGCAGCTTGGCCGGCGAAAGGGGGCGGTCCTACAATGAGCAGTTCTTC
TRBJ1-2 | - | TRBV7-9 | - | CASSLGGDQRRHTF | TGTGCCAGCAGCCTCGGGGGCGACCAAAGGAGACACACCTTC
TRBJ1-1 | TRBD1 | TRBV11-2 | once | CASSPGTVNTEAFF | TGTGCCAGCAGCCCCGGGACAGTGAACACTGAAGCTTTCTTT
TRBJ2-1 | - | TRBV5-1 | - | CASSLVVATQGSDEQFF | TGCGCTAGCAGCTTGGTGGTAGCGACACAAGGGTCCGATGAGCAGTTCTTC
TRBJ1-1 | - | TRBV30 | - | CAWSKGLEGTEAFF | TGTGCCTGGAGTAAGGGATTGGAGGGAACTGAAGCTTTCTTT
TRBJ2-4 | - | TRBV25-1 | - | CASSDHSLAKNIQYF | TGTGCCAGCAGTGACCATAGTTTAGCCAAAAACATTCAGTACTTC
TRBJ2-2 | TRBD1 | TRBV28 | - | CASTGVPGELFF | TGTGCCAGTACAGGGGTTCCCGGGGAGCTGTTTTTT
TRBJ1-1 | TRBD1 | TRBV5-1 | - | CASRETGVGTEAFF | TGCGCCAGCAGAGAGACAGGGGTCGGAACTGAAGCTTTCTTT
TRBJ2-5 | - | TRBV18 | - | CASSPLGKGQETQYF | TGTGCCAGCTCACCACTGGGGAAGGGGCAAGAGACCCAGTACTTC
TRBJ2-7 | - | TRBV25-1 | - | CASSELGRDPVPEQYF | TGTGCCAGCAGTGAATTGGGCCGGGACCCAGTTCCGGAGCAGTACTTC
TRBJ1-2 | - | TRBV19 | - | CASSIGGFDYGYTF | TGTGCCAGTAGTATTGGGGGATTCGACTATGGCTACACCTTC
TRBJ2-7 | - | TRBV30 | - | CAWRARITGPHEQYF | TGTGCCTGGAGGGCCAGAATTACAGGCCCCCACGAGCAGTACTTC
TRBJ2-7 | - | TRBV6-1 | - | CASSRGLSSYEQYF | TGTGCCAGCAGTAGGGGGTTATCCTCCTACGAGCAGTACTTC
TRBJ1-1 | TRBD1 | TRBV19 | - | CASSRQGGTEAFF | TGTGCCAGTAGTCGACAGGGTGGCACTGAAGCTTTCTTT
TRBJ2-7 | TRBD2 | TRBV19 | - | CASSAAGGFYEQYF | TGTGCCAGTAGTGCAGCGGGAGGCTTCTACGAGCAGTACTTC
TRBJ1-5 | - | TRBV11-2 | - | CASSLSDNQPQHF | TGTGCCAGCAGCTTATCTGACAATCAGCCCCAGCATTTT
TRBJ2-1 | TRBD2 | TRBV28 | - | CASSLSTSGRDEQFF | TGTGCCAGCAGTTTAAGCACTAGCGGGAGGGATGAGCAGTTCTTC
TRBJ2-1 | TRBD1 | TRBV6-1 | - | CASRDGTGNEQFF | TGTGCCAGCAGGGACGGGACAGGGAATGAGCAGTTCTTC
TRBJ2-5 | - | TRBV2 | - | CASSDLLGGWETQYF | TGTGCCAGCAGTGATTTGCTAGGGGGTTGGGAGACCCAGTACTTC
TRBJ2-3 | - | TRBV5-1 | - | CASRSGWREATDTQYF | TGCGCCAGCAGATCGGGGTGGAGGGAGGCGACAGATACGCAGTATTTT
TRBJ2-1 | TRBD1 | TRBV27 | - | CASNQQGAQYNEQFF | TGTGCCAGCAACCAACAGGGGGCGCAATACAATGAGCAGTTCTTC
TRBJ1-1 | - | TRBV10-2 | - | CASNLLGGTEAFF | TGCGCCAGCAATCTGTTGGGGGGCACTGAAGCTTTCTTT
TRBJ2-4 | TRBD1 | TRBV6-6 | - | CASNPGTGLAKNIQYF | TGTGCCAGCAACCCGGGGACAGGCCTAGCCAAAAACATTCAGTACTTC
TRBJ2-1 | TRBD2 | TRBV9 | - | CASSPAGLAGPGRDNEQFF | TGTGCCAGCAGCCCCGCCGGACTAGCGGGTCCGGGTAGGGACAATGAGCAGTTCTTC
TRBJ2-2 | TRBD1 | TRBV11-3 | - | CASSLVFGTGPTGELFF | TGTGCCAGCAGCTTAGTTTTCGGGACAGGGCCCACCGGGGAGCTGTTTTTT
TRBJ2-3 | - | TRBV19 | - | CASSIGGGTDTQYF | TGTGCCAGTAGTATAGGTGGGGGCACAGATACGCAGTATTTT
TRBJ2-7 | - | TRBV6-5 | - | CASRTGPRGPYEQYF | TGTGCCAGCAGGACCGGGCCCCGGGGACCCTACGAGCAGTACTTC
TRBJ2-3 | - | TRBV6-5 | - | CASRRGASTDTQYF | TGTGCCAGCCGGAGGGGGGCTAGCACAGATACGCAGTATTTT
TRBJ2-5 | - | TRBV30 | - | CAWSRGGETQYF | TGTGCCTGGAGTAGAGGCGGAGAGACCCAGTACTTC
TRBJ1-2 | - | TRBV29-1 | - | CSTKGGAYSTTF | TGCAGTACCAAGGGGGGAGCTTATTCGACGACCTTC
TRBJ1-2 | - | TRBV6-5 | - | CASTQVGYTF | TGTGCCAGCACCCAAGTCGGCTACACCTTC
TRBJ1-1 | - | TRBV19 | - | CASREVGWGNTEAFF | TGTGCCAGTAGGGAAGTGGGGTGGGGGAACACTGAAGCTTTCTTT